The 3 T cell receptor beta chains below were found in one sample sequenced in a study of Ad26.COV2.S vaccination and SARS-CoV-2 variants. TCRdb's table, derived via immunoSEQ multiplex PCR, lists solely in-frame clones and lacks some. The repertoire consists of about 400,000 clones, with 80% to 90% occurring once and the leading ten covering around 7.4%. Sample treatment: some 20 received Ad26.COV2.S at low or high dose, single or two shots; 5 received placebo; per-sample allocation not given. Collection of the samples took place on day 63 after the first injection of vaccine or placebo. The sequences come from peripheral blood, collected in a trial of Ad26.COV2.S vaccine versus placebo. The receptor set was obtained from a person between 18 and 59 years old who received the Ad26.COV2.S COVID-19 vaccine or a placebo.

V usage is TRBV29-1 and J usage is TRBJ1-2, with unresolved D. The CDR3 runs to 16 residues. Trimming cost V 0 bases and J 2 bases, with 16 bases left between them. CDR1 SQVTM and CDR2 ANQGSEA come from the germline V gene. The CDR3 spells CSVEDHRMAGNYGYTF. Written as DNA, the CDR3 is TGCAGCGTTGAAGATCACCGGATGGCGGGGAACTATGGCTACACCTTC.

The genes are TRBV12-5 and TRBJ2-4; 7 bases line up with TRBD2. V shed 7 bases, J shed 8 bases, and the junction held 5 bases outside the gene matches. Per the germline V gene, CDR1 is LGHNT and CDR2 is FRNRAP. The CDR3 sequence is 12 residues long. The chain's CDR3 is CASAPREDIQYF. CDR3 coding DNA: TGTGCTAGTGCCCCACGGGAGGACATTCAGTACTTC.

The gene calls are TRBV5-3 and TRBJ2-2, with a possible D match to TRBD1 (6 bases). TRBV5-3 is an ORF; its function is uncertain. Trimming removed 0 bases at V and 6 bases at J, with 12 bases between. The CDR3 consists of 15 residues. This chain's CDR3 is CARSLVAGEAGELFF. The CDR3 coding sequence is TGTGCCAGAAGCTTGGTGGCAGGGGAAGCCGGGGAGCTGTTTTTT.